Below are 3 T cell receptor beta chains sequenced from a single sample in a study of radiation and T cells in renal cell carcinoma. Time point defined: blood 4 weeks post-SBRT, at nephrectomy. Documented treatment: 15 Gy SBRT to primary tumor, nephrectomy 4 weeks later. The repertoire was sequenced with immunoSEQ multiplex PCR; TCRdb's copy has only in-frame clones and lacks some. The profile shows 150,000 or so clones, about 87% of them singletons. Source: blood, taken from a patient whose treatment included radiotherapy and nephrectomy. These receptors were obtained from a woman in her 50s with renal cell carcinoma.

J is TRBJ1-1 and V is TRBV4-1; 10 positions match TRBD1. CDR1 and CDR2 (germline): MGHRA, YSYEKL. J gave up 6 bases and V 1 base, and 5 bases lay outside the gene matches. The CDR3 extends over 15 amino acids. The CDR3 loop is CASSQGQGAAAEAFF. CDR3 nucleotides: TGCGCCAGCAGCCAAGGACAGGGGGCGGCAGCTGAAGCTTTCTTT.

The gene calls are TRBV10-1 and TRBJ2-2, with D perhaps matching TRBD1 (5 bases). The germline V gene encodes CDR1 WNHNN and CDR2 SYGVQD (reference sequence). V dropped 4 bases and J dropped 6 bases, with 9 bases sitting between them. There are 13 residues in the CDR3. CDR3 nucleotide sequence: TGCGCCAGCAGTGTCACAGGTCCCGGGGAGCTGTTTTTT. Translated: CASSVTGPGELFF.

The J gene is TRBJ1-1, the V gene TRBV5-5; perhaps TRBD1 as D (5 bases). The CDR3 is 16 amino acids. Germline CDR1 and CDR2: SGHKS and YYEKEE (reference sequence). Deletions cut 4 bases from V and 1 base from J, with 17 bases between. CDR3 loop: CASSPWDGGRNTEAFF. The CDR3 nucleotides are TGTGCCAGCAGCCCTTGGGACGGCGGAAGGAACACTGAAGCTTTCTTT.